This T cell receptor beta chain appears in the sequencing data of a study of identical twins. At least ten counts were recorded for this clonotype. TCRdb processed the 5' RACE reads anew with MiXCR; each CDR3 protein has one entry. The sample has around 250,000 distinct CDR3 sequences; approximately 11% are singletons. The CDR3 has 14 amino acids. Germline V gene lookup returns CDR1 SEHNR and CDR2 FQNEAQ (reference sequence). V was pared by 0 bases and J by 5 bases, with 10 bases between. The same sample was also used in a study of yellow fever vaccine responses in identical twins.

The sample consisted of memory (CD45RO+) T cells sorted from blood. This chain links TRBV7-9 with TRBJ2-5; the D call may be TRBD1 or TRBD2 (6 bases each). The TCR originated in a woman younger than 35 in good health. The CDR3 spells CASSLAGGFETQYF. Here the CDR3 DNA reads TGTGCCAGCAGCTTAGCGGGGGGCTTCGAGACCCAGTACTTC.